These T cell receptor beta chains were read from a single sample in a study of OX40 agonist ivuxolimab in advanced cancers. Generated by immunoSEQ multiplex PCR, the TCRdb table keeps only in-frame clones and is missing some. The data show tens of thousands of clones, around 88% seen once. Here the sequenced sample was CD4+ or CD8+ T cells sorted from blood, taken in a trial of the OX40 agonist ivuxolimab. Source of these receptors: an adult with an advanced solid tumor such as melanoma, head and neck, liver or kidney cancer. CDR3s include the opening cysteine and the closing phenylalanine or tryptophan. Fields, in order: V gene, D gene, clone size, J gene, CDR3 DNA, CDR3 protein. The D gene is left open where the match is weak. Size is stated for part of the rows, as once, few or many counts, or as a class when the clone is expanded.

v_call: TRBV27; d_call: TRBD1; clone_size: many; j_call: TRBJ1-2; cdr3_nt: TGTGCCAGCAGTAGGCGGACAGGGCCGTATGGCTACACCTTC; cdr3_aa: CASSRRTGPYGYTF
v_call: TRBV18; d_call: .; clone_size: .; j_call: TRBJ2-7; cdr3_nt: TGTGCCAGCTCACCACCGGGGAGGCAGGGCTACGAGCAGTACTTC; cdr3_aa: CASSPPGRQGYEQYF
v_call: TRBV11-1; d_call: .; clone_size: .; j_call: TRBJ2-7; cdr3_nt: TGTGCCAGCAGCTCGAGGAGGGGATGGGGCGAGCAGTACTTC; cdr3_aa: CASSSRRGWGEQYF
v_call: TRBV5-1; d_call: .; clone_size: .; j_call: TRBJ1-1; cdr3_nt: TGCGCCAGCAGCTTGAGTTCAGGGAACACTGAAGCTTTCTTT; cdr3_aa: CASSLSSGNTEAFF
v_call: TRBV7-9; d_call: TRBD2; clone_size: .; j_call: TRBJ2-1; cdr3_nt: TGTGCCAGCAGCTTAGCCCCTCGGGGGCGAGCGGGAGATAGGAATGAGCAGTTCTTC; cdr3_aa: CASSLAPRGRAGDRNEQFF
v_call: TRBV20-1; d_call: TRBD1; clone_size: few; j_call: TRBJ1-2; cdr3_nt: TGCAGTGCAAGGGACAGGGGAGGCTACACCTTC; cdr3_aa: CSARDRGGYTF
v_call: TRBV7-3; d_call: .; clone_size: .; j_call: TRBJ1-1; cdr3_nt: TGTGCCAGCAGCTTCCCGGGTAGCACTGAAGCTTTCTTT; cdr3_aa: CASSFPGSTEAFF
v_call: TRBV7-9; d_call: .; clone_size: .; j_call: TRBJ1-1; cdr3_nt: TGTGCCAGCAGCTTAGCGCTCAGGGGCACTGAAGCTTTCTTT; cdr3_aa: CASSLALRGTEAFF
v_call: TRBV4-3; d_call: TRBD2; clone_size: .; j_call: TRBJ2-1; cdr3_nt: TGCGCCAGCAGCCAAGATACGGGAGGGTGGGGGAATGAGCAGTTCTTC; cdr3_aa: CASSQDTGGWGNEQFF
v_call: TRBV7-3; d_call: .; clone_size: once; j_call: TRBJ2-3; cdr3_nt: TGTGCCAGCAGCTTAACGTTAATGGATACGCAGTATTTT; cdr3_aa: CASSLTLMDTQYF
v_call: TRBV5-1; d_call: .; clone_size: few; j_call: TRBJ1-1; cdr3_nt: TGCGCCAGCAGCTTGGTTTCGCTGAACACTGAAGCTTTCTTT; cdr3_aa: CASSLVSLNTEAFF
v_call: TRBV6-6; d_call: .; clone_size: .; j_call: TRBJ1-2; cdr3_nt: TGTGCCAGCAGTTACCGGGACTCAAACTATGGCTACACCTTC; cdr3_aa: CASSYRDSNYGYTF
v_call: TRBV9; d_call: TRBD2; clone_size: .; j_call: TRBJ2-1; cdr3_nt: TGTGCCAGCGGTCTTGGGACTAGCGGGAGGCGAAGGGGGAATGAGCAGTTCTTC; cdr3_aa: CASGLGTSGRRRGNEQFF
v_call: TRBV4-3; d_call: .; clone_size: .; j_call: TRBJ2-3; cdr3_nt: TGCGCCAGCAGCCAAGAAGGACACACAGATACGCAGTATTTT; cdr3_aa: CASSQEGHTDTQYF
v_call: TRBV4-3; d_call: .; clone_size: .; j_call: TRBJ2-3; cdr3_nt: TGCGCCAGCAGCCGTCGACAGGATACGCAGTATTTT; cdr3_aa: CASSRRQDTQYF
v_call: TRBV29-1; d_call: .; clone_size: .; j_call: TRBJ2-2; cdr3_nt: TGCAGCGTTGGGAGGGACACGAACACCGGGGAGCTGTTTTTT; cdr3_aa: CSVGRDTNTGELFF
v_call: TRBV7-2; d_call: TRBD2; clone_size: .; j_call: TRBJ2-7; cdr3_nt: TGTGCCAGCAGCTCGGGACTACCTGGGGAGCAGTACTTC; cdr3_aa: CASSSGLPGEQYF
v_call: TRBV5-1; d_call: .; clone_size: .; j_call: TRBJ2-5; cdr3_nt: TGCGCCAGCTATAGCGACCCGAGGGAGACCCAGTACTTC; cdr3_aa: CASYSDPRETQYF
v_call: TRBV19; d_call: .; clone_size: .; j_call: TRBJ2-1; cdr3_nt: TGTGCCAGTAGTAACCGCTACAATGAGCAGTTCTTC; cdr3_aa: CASSNRYNEQFF
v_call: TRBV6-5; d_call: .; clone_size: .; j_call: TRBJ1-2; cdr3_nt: TGTGCCTCTTTTGGGCGCCAGCACTATGGCTACACCTTC; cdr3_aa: CASFGRQHYGYTF
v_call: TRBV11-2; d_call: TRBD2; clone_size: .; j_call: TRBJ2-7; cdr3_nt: TGTGCCAGCAGCTTAGTAGGGGAGCGGGAGGAGTACGAGCAGTACTTC; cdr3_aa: CASSLVGEREEYEQYF